Following are 17 T cell receptor beta chains from one sample sequenced in a study of CD8 T cells in Susac syndrome. An amount of RNA that ranged from 0.5 to 1 ug was reverse transcribed with random hexamers. Each CDR3 protein is one row after TCRdb ran MiXCR on the immunoSEQ multiplex PCR reads. The sample consists of fewer than 85,000 distinct CDR3 sequences, just under 95% of them appearing once. Sequencing was done on a sample of CD8+ T cells from PBMCs. These receptor sequences come from a human donor with Susac syndrome.

The chain recombines TRBV27 with TRBJ2-1; D is perhaps TRBD2 (6 bases). In germline, CDR1 is MNHEY, CDR2 SMNVEV (reference sequence). CDR3 size: 13 residues. V dropped 8 bases and J dropped 0 bases, with 8 bases sitting between them. The DNA of the CDR3 is TGTGCCAGCGGGACTTCCTCCTACAATGAGCAGTTCTTC. Amino acids: CASGTSSYNEQFF.

The chain carries TRBV28 and TRBJ2-3; 11 nucleotides line up with TRBD2. The CDR3 has 15 residues. Germline CDR1 is MDHEN and CDR2 is SYDVKM. V lost 6 bases and J lost 5; bases outside the gene matches: 7. The CDR3 sequence is CASRRTSGRVDTQYF. The CDR3 nucleotides are TGTGCCAGCAGACGCACTAGCGGGAGAGTAGATACGCAGTATTTT.

This sequence joins TRBV28 and TRBJ2-4; D unclear. Germline lookup yields CDR1 MDHEN and CDR2 SYDVKM. This CDR3 comprises 12 residues. V lost 1 base to trimming and J lost 5 bases, with 3 bases between them. DNA of the CDR3: TGTGCCAGCAGTTTATCTGAAAACATTCAGTACTTC. This translates into CASSLSENIQYF.

The chain links TRBV7-2 to TRBJ2-7; possibly TRBD1 or TRBD2 for D (5 bases each). From germline, CDR1 is SGHTA and CDR2 FQGNSA. Trimming left V 5 bases short and J 4 bases short, with 12 bases between. The CDR3 is 13 amino acids. The CDR3 DNA reads as TGTGCCAGCAGCCGGGGACCGGCATACGAGCAGTACTTC. Encoded protein: CASSRGPAYEQYF.

The CDR3 coding sequence is TGTGCCTGGGATGGACTAGCGGGAGCAGAGACCCAGTACTTC. Translating gives CAWDGLAGAETQYF. The chain employs TRBV30 and TRBJ2-5; 13 bases map to TRBD2. CDR1 and CDR2 (germline): GTSNPN, SVGIG (reference sequence). CDR3 length equals 14 residues. V dropped 5 bases and J dropped 4; count of bases not matched to a gene: 4.

The rearrangement links TRBV9 to TRBJ2-5; 7 bases are a match to TRBD1. The germline V gene has CDR1 SGDLS and CDR2 YYNGEE. V gave up 4 bases and J gave up 4 bases; unmatched junction bases: 7. The CDR3 length is 14 residues. The CDR3: CASSFTGTAETQYF. The CDR3 nucleotides read TGTGCCAGCAGCTTCACCGGGACAGCAGAGACCCAGTACTTC.

V usage is TRBV27 and J usage is TRBJ2-7; a possible D gene is TRBD2 (5 bases). Per the germline V gene, CDR1 is MNHEY and CDR2 is SMNVEV (reference sequence). V was clipped by 6 bases and J by 5 bases, with 14 bases between them. The CDR3 runs to 13 residues. CDR3 residues: CASRPSGLDEQYF. The CDR3 coding sequence is TGTGCCAGCAGGCCGAGCGGTTTGGACGAGCAGTACTTC.

This chain connects TRBV9 to TRBJ1-2, with TRBD1 as a possible D gene (5 bases). V was pared by 0 bases and J by 5 bases, with 20 bases between. Germline V gene lookup returns CDR1 SGDLS and CDR2 YYNGEE. The CDR3 extends over 17 amino acids. The DNA of the CDR3 is TGTGCCAGCAGCGTAGGGTTAACAGGTGGTGTTCCGTATGGCTACACCTTC. It is translated as CASSVGLTGGVPYGYTF.

The chain carries TRBV20-1 and TRBJ2-7, with D hard to call. Germline CDR1 and CDR2: DFQATT and SNEGSKA (reference sequence). Trimming shortened V by 0 bases and J by 4 bases, and 7 bases separated the two germline ends. CDR3 length equals 12 residues. The CDR3 region has the DNA TGCAGTGCTAGAGATAGTGGGTACGAGCAGTACTTC. Translated: CSARDSGYEQYF.

The chain recombines TRBV12-3 or TRBV12-4 with TRBJ1-1; maybe TRBD1 (6 bases). CDR3 length: 16 residues. Trimming took 5 bases from V and 2 from J, leaving 18 bases between them. CDR3 amino acids: CASSTSMTGPNTEAFF. CDR3 nucleotide sequence: TGTGCCAGCAGTACCTCCATGACAGGACCCAACACTGAAGCTTTCTTT.

The CDR3 protein is CAWSGNGRNIQYF. CDR3 bases: TGTGCCTGGAGCGGGAACGGGCGGAACATTCAGTACTTC. The rearrangement joins TRBV30 to TRBJ2-4; possibly TRBD2 for D (5 bases). This CDR3 is 13 amino acids long. From germline, CDR1 is GTSNPN and CDR2 SVGIG (reference sequence). Trimming removed 3 bases from V and 7 bases from J, with 13 bases in between.

This rearrangement joins TRBV27 to TRBJ1-1, with 8 nucleotides matching TRBD1. Per the germline V gene, CDR1 is MNHEY and CDR2 is SMNVEV (reference sequence). The V and J ends lost 8 bases and 3 bases, in that order; junction bases with no gene match: 8. This CDR3 has 14 residues. The CDR3 bases are TGTGCCAGCCATCGGACAGGGATGGACACTGAAGCTTTCTTT. Its translation is CASHRTGMDTEAFF.

The rearrangement joins TRBV14 to TRBJ2-4, with TRBD1 identical over 9 bases. The V and J ends lost 0 bases and 9 bases, in that order; junction bases with no gene match: 6. There are 15 residues in the CDR3. Germline CDR1 reads SGHDN; CDR2 reads FVKESK. Written as DNA, the CDR3 is TGTGCCAGCAGCCAAGAGTTGGACAGGGGCAGCATTCAGTACTTC. Protein: CASSQELDRGSIQYF.

The rearrangement joins TRBV20-1 to TRBJ2-7, with 7 positions matching TRBD2. There are 13 residues in the CDR3. CDR1 and CDR2 from the germline V gene are DFQATT and SNEGSKA (reference sequence). The V segment lost 8 bases and the J segment 0 bases; nucleotides outside the gene matches: 7. The CDR3: CSPSGMDSYEQYF. As DNA, the CDR3 is TGCAGTCCAAGCGGGATGGACTCCTACGAGCAGTACTTC.

This sequence joins TRBV20-1 and TRBJ2-7; D is perhaps TRBD1 (6 bases). Germline assignment: CDR1 DFQATT and CDR2 SNEGSKA (reference sequence). The V end was cut by 3 bases, the J end by 3 bases, with 12 bases between. This CDR3 is built from 13 residues. CDR3 region: CSARETGNYEQYF. In nucleotides, the CDR3 is TGCAGTGCTAGGGAAACAGGGAACTACGAGCAGTACTTC.

The rearrangement joins TRBV12-3 or TRBV12-4 to TRBJ2-7; possibly TRBD2 for D (5 bases). The CDR3 length is 12 residues. Trimming pared 3 bases from V and 3 bases from J, leaving 6 bases between. The CDR3: CASSLDFYEQYF. DNA for the CDR3: TGTGCCAGCAGTTTGGACTTCTACGAGCAGTACTTC.

The J gene is TRBJ2-7, the V gene TRBV6-6; 9 nucleotides agree with TRBD2. Looked up from germline, CDR1 is MNHNY and CDR2 is SVGAGI (reference sequence). Trimming removed 8 bases from V and 7 bases from J; junction bases left unmatched: 9. The CDR3 has 13 amino acids. The CDR3 DNA reads TGTGCCAGCGGGCATAGCGGGAGTGGGGAGCAGTACTTC. Translation gives CASGHSGSGEQYF.